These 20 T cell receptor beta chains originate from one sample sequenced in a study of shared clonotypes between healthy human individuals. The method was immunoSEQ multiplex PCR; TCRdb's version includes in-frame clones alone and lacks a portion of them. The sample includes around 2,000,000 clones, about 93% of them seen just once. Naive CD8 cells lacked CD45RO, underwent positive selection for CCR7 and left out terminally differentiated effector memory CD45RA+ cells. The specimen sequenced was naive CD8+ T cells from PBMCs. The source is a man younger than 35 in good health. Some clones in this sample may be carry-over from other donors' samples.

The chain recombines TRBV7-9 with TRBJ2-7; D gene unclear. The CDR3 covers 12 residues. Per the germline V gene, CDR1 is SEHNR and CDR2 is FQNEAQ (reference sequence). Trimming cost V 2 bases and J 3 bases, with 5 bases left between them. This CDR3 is CASSLFRYEQYF. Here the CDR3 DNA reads TGTGCCAGCAGCTTATTCCGCTACGAGCAGTACTTC.

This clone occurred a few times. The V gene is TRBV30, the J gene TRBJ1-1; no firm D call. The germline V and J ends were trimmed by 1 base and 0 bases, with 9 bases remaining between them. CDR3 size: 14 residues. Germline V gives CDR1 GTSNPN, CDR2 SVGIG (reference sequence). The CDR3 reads CAWSETRLNTEAFF. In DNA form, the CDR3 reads TGTGCCTGGAGTGAAACCCGGTTGAACACTGAAGCTTTCTTT.

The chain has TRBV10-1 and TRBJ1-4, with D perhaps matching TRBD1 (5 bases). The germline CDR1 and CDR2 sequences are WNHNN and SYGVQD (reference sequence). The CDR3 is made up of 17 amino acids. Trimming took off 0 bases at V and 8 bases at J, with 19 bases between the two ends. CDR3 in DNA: TGCGCCAGCAGTGAGTCGACGGAGAGGGGCAAAAGAGAAAAACTGTTTTTT. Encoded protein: CASSESTERGKREKLFF.

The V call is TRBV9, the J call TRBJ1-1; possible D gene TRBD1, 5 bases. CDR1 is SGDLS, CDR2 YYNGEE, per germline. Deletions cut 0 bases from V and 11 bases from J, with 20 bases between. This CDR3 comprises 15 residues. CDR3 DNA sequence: TGTGCCAGCAGCGTAGGATCTACCTCATGGACAAATGCTTTCTTT. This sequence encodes CASSVGSTSWTNAFF.

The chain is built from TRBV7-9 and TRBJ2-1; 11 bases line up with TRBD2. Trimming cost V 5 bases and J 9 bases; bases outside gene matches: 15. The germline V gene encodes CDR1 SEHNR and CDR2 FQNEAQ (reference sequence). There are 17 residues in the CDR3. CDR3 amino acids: CASSRTGTSGRASEQFF. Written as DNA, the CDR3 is TGTGCCAGCAGCCGGACGGGGACTAGCGGTCGTGCAAGTGAGCAGTTCTTC.

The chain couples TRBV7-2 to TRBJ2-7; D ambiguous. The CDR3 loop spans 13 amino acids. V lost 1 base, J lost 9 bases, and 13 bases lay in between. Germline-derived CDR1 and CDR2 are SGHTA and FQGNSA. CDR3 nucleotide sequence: TGTGCCAGCAGCTTAGTTGGCTGGCGAGGGCAGTACTTC. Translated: CASSLVGWRGQYF.

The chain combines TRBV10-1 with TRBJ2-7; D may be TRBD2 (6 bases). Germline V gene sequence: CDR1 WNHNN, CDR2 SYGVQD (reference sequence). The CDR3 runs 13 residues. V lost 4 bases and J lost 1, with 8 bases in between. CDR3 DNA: TGCGCCAGCAGTGGGGGGGAATCCTACGAGCAGTACTTC. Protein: CASSGGESYEQYF.

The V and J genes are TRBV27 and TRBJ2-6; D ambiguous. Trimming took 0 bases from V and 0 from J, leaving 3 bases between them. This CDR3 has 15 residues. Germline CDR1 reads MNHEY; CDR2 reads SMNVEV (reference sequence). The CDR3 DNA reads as TGTGCCAGCAGTTTATCTAACTCTGGGGCCAACGTCCTGACTTTC. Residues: CASSLSNSGANVLTF.

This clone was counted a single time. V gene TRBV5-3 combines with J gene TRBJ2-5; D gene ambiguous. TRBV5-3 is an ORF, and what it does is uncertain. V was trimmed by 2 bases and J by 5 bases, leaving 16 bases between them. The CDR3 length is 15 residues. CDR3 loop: CARSFRYPTSETQYF. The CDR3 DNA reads TGTGCCAGAAGCTTCAGGTACCCTACGAGTGAGACCCAGTACTTC.

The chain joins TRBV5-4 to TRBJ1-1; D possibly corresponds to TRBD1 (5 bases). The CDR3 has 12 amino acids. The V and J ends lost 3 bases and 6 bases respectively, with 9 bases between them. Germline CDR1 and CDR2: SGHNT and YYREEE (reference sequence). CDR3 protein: CASSWDRSEAFF. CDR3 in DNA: TGTGCCAGCAGCTGGGACCGGTCTGAAGCTTTCTTT. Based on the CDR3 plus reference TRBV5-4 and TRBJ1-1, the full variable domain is ETGVTQSPTHLIKTRGQQVTLRCSSQSGHNTVSWYQQALGQGPQFIFQYYREEENGRGNFPPRFSGLQFPNYSSELNVNALELDDSALYLCASSWDRSEAFFGQGTRLTVV.

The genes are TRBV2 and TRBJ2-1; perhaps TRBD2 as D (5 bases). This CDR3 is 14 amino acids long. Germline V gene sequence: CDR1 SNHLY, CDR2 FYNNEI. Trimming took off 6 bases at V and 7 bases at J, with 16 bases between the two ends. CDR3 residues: CASSPRGPGNEQFF. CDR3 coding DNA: TGTGCCAGCAGCCCTCGGGGTCCGGGGAATGAGCAGTTCTTC.

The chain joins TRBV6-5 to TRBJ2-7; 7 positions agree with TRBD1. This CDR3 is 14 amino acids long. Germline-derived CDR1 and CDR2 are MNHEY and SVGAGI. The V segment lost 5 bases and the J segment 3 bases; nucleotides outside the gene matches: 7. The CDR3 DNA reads TGTGCCAGCAGTCTTACTCGGGACAGCTACGAGCAGTACTTC. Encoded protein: CASSLTRDSYEQYF.

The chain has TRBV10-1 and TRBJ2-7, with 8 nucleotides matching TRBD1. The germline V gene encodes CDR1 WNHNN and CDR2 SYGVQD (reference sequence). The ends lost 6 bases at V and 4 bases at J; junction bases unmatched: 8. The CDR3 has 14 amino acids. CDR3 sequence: CASRKYRGRYEQYF. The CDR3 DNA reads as TGCGCCAGCAGGAAATACAGGGGGAGGTACGAGCAGTACTTC.

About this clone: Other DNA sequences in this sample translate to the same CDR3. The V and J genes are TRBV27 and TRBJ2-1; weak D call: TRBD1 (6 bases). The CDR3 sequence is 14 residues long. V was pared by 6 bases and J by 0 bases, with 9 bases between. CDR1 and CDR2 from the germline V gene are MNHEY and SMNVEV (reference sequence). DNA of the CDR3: TGTGCCAGCAGGAGACAGGACTCCTACAATGAGCAGTTCTTC. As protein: CASRRQDSYNEQFF.

In DNA form, the CDR3 reads TGTGCCAGCAGTTTACACCGACCGCCTGAGACCCAGTACTTC. Protein sequence: CASSLHRPPETQYF. The V gene is TRBV28, the J gene TRBJ2-5; D is uncertain. The germline V and J ends were trimmed by 2 bases and 5 bases, with 12 bases remaining between them. CDR3 length: 14 amino acids. The germline gives CDR1 MDHEN, CDR2 SYDVKM. Based on the CDR3 plus reference TRBV28 and TRBJ2-5, the full variable domain is DVKVTQSSRYLVKRTGEKVFLECVQDMDHENMFWYRQDPGLGLRLIYFSYDVKMKEKGDIPEGYSVSREKKERFSLILESASTNQTSMYLCASSLHRPPETQYFGPGTRLLVL.

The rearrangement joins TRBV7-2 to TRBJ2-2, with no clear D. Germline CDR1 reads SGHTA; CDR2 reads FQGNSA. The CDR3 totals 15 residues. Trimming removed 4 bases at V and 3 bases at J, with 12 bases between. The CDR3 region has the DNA TGTGCCAGCAGCTCTAGGACCTCTGACACCGGGGAGCTGTTTTTT. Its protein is CASSSRTSDTGELFF. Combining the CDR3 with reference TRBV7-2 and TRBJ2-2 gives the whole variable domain GAGVSQSPSNKVTEKGKDVELRCDPISGHTALYWYRQSLGQGLEFLIYFQGNSAPDKSGLPSDRFSAERTGGSVSTLTIQRTQQEDSAVYLCASSSRTSDTGELFFGEGSRLTVL.

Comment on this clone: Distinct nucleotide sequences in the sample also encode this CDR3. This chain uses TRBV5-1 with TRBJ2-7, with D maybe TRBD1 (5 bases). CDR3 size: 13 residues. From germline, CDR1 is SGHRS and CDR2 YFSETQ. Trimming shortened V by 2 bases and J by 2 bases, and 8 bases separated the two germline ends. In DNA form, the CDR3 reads TGCGCCAGCAGCTTTACAGGCGCCTACGAGCAGTACTTC. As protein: CASSFTGAYEQYF.

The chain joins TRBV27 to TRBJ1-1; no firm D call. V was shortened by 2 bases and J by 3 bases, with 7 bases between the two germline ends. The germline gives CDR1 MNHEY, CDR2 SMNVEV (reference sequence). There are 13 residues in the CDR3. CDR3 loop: CASSLERHTEAFF. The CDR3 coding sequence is TGTGCCAGCAGTTTAGAAAGACACACTGAAGCTTTCTTT.

The CDR3 sequence: CASSVDHNLNQPQHF. The CDR3 bases are TGTGCCAGCAGCGTAGACCATAACTTGAATCAGCCCCAGCATTTT. This chain links TRBV9 with TRBJ1-5; D unclear. V shed 0 bases and J shed 4 bases, with 11 bases lying between them. The CDR3 has 15 amino acids. Germline V gives CDR1 SGDLS, CDR2 YYNGEE.

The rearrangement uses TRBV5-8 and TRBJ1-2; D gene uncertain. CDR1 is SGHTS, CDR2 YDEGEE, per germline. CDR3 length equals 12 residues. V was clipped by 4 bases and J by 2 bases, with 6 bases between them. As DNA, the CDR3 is TGTGCCAGCAGCCCGCCAAACTATGGCTACACCTTC. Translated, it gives CASSPPNYGYTF.